A single sample is the source of the 5 T cell receptor beta chains below, sequenced in a study of T cell repertoires in cytomegalovirus infection (dated by TCRdb to the late 2010s). Sequencing took place on an Illumina HiSeq 1500. Using fastp trimming at Q25 and MiXCR clonotype assembly, TCRdb reanalyzed the public sequencing data and kept in-frame beta chains. Rows are combined by CDR3 protein, so each entry shows the most common genes and DNA. Here the sample has over 300,000 distinct CDR3 sequences; over 7.5% occur a single time. Together, the top ten hold approximately 4.5% of the sample. Sequenced sample: PBMCs. Receptor source: a human donor in good health (CMV status not recorded). Some clones in this sample may be carry-over from other donors' samples.

This clonotype was found a few times. The chain carries TRBV20-1 and TRBJ2-3; 12 nucleotides align to TRBD2. The J segment lost 6 bases and the V segment lost 3 bases, leaving 10 bases of the junction unmatched. There are 16 residues in the CDR3. Per germline, CDR1 DFQATT and CDR2 SNEGSKA (reference sequence). This CDR3 is CSARSTSGRLRDTQYF. CDR3 in DNA: TGCAGTGCTAGGTCGACTAGCGGGAGATTAAGGGATACGCAGTATTTT.

This clonotype was counted many times. The rearrangement links TRBV7-2 to TRBJ1-4, with D uncertain. Trimming shortened V by 6 bases and J by 0 bases, and 8 bases separated the two germline ends. Germline V lookup: CDR1 SGHTA, CDR2 FQGNSA. The CDR3 length is 14 residues. CDR3: CASSSSATNEKLFF. In DNA form, the CDR3 reads TGTGCCAGCAGTTCCAGTGCAACTAATGAAAAACTGTTTTTT.

A few counts support this clonotype. The rearrangement uses TRBV7-2 and TRBJ2-7; tentatively, D is TRBD2 (6 bases). Germline assignment: CDR1 SGHTA and CDR2 FQGNSA. This CDR3 comprises 14 residues. The V end lost 2 bases, the J end lost 4 bases, and 12 bases lay between the germline ends. The DNA for the CDR3 is TGTGCCAGCAGCTTAACGGGAGCGGTTTACGAGCAGTACTTC. Encoded protein: CASSLTGAVYEQYF.

V gene TRBV27 combines with J gene TRBJ2-1; weak D call: TRBD1 (5 bases). V dropped 3 bases and J dropped 4 bases, with 13 bases sitting between them. Germline-derived CDR1 and CDR2 are MNHEY and SMNVEV (reference sequence). This CDR3 is built from 15 residues. The CDR3 DNA follows: TGTGCCAGCAGTTTTTTGACCAGGGAATACAATGAGCAGTTCTTC. Residues: CASSFLTREYNEQFF.

J is TRBJ2-7 and V is TRBV7-9; 9 bases agree with TRBD1. The V and J ends lost 8 bases and 5 bases, in that order; junction bases with no gene match: 10. Per germline, CDR1 SEHNR and CDR2 FQNEAQ (reference sequence). The CDR3 runs 14 residues. The CDR3 bases are TGTGCCAGCGGGCCGGGACAGGGAAGAAACGAGCAGTACTTC. Translating it yields CASGPGQGRNEQYF.